This TCR beta chain was captured in a study of T cells in Graves' hyperthyroidism and ophthalmopathy. RNA transcripts were the template for amplifying TCR beta CDR3 regions. First-round RT-PCR with HTBI primers amplified the TCR CDR3 region. TCRdb re-called the multiplex PCR reads through MiXCR, storing one row per CDR3 protein. Counted here are over 650,000 distinct CDR3 sequences, about a sixth occurring once; the ten biggest clones make up around 8.1%. This clonotype was observed many times. Between the trimmed V and J ends, which lost 4 bases and 11 bases, there was a span of 12 bases. The CDR3 is 13 amino acids. Germline lookup yields CDR1 SNHLY and CDR2 FYNNEI.

The chain links TRBV2 to TRBJ1-6; TRBD1 is a possible D gene (6 bases). The material sequenced was blood. The source of this sequence is a man between 18 and 29 years old with Graves' hyperthyroidism. The CDR3 spells CASSATQGTPLHF. The CDR3 nucleotides read TGTGCCAGCAGTGCTACCCAGGGGACACCCCTCCACTTT.